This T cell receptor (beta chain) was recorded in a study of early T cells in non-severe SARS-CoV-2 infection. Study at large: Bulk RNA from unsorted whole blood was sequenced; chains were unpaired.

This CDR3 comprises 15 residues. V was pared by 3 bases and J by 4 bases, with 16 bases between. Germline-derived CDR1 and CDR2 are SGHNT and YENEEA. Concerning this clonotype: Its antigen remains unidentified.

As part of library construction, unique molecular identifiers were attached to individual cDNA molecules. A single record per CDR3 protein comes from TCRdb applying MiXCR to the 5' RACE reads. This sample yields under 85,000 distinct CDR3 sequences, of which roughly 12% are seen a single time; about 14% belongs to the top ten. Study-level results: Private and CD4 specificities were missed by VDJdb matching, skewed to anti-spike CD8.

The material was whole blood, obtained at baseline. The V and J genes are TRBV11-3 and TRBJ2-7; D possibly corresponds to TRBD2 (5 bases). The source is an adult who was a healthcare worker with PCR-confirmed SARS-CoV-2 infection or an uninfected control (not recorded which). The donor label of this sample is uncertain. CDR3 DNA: TGTGCCAGCAGCTTCACCGGGGTGATCGAATACGAGCAGTACTTC. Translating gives CASSFTGVIEYEQYF.